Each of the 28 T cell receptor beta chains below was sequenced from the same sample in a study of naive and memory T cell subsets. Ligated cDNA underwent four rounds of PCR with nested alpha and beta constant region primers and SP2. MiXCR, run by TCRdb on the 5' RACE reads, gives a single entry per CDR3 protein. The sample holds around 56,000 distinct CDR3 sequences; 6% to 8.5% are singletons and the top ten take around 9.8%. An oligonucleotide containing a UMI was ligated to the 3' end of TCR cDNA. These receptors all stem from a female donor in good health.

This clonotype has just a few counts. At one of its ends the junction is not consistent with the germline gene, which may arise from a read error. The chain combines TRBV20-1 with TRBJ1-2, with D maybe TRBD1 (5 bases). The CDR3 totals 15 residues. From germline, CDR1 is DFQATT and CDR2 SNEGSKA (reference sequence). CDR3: CSARDDARGSYGDTF. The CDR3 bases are TGCAGTGCTAGAGATGACGCAAGGGGTAGTTATGGCGACACCTTC.

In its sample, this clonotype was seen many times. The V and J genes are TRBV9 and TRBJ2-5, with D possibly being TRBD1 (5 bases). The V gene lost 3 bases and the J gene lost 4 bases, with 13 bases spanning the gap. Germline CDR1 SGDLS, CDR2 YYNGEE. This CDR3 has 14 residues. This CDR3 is CASSASTGAETQYF. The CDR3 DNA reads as TGTGCCAGCAGCGCTTCCACAGGAGCAGAGACCCAGTACTTC.

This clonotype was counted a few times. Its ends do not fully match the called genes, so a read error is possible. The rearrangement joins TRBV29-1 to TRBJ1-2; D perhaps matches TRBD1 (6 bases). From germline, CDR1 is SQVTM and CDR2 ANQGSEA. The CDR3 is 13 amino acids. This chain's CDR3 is CSSRGGSQGGDTF. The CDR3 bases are TGCAGCTCCCGTGGGGGCTCCCAGGGTGGCGACACCTTC. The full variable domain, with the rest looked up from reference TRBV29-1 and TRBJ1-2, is SAVISQKPSRDICQRGTSLTIQCQVDSQVTMMFWYRQQPGQSLTLIATANQGSEATYESGFVIDKFPISRPNLTFSTLTVSNMSPEDSSIYLCSSRGGSQGGDTFGSGTRLTVV.

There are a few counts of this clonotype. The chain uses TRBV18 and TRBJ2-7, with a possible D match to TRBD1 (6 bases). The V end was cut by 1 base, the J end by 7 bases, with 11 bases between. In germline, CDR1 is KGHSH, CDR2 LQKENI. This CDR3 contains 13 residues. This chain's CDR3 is CASSPLGAGEQYF. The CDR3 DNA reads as TGTGCCAGCTCACCACTGGGGGCAGGGGAGCAGTACTTC.

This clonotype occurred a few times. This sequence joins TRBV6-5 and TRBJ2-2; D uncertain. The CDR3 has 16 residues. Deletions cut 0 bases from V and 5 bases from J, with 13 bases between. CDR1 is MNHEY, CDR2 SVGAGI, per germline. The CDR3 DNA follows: TGTGCCAGCAGTTACTCAGCAGTAGTGAGAACCGGGGAGCTGTTTTTT. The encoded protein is CASSYSAVVRTGELFF.

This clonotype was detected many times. The DNA of the CDR3 is TGCGCCAGCAGCCAAGAGTTAGGACGGCCGGGAGGCACCTTC. Its translation is CASSQELGRPGGTF. This chain uses TRBV4-3 with TRBJ1-2, with D hard to call. The germline V gene encodes CDR1 LGHNA and CDR2 YSLEER. This CDR3 has 14 amino acids. Trimming pared 0 bases from V and 13 bases from J, leaving 18 bases between.

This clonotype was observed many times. Here the CDR3 reads CASSPGTAKNIQYF. The CDR3 coding sequence is TGTGCCAGCAGCCCGGGGACAGCTAAAAACATTCAGTACTTC. The chain uses TRBV7-2 and TRBJ2-4; 7 positions match TRBD1. The V and J ends lost 5 bases and 4 bases, in that order; junction bases with no gene match: 5. The germline V gene has CDR1 SGHTA and CDR2 FQGNSA. This CDR3 contains 14 residues.

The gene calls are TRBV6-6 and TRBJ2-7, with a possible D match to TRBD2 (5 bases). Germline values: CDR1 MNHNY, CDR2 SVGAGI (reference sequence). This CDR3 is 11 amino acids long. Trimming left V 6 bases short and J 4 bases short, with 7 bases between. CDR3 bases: TGTGCCAGCAGCGGGGTTTACGAGCAGTACTTC. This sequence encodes CASSGVYEQYF.

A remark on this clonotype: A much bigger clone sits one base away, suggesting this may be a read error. The CDR3 DNA is TGTGCCAGCAGCTTACGGGCCCCTTATAATTTACCCCTCCACTTT. Its translation is CASSLRAPYNLPLHF. V is TRBV7-2 and J is TRBJ1-6; unclear D gene. The length of the CDR3 is 15 residues. The germline gives CDR1 SGHTA, CDR2 FQGNSA.

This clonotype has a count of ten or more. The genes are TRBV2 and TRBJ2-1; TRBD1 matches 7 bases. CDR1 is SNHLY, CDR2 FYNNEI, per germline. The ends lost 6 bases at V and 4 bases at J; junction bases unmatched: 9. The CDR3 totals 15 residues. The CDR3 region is CASSVRTGLYNEQFF. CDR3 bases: TGTGCCAGCAGCGTGAGGACAGGCCTATACAATGAGCAGTTCTTC. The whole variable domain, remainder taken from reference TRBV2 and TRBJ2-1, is EPEVTQTPSHQVTQMGQEVILRCVPISNHLYFYWYRQILGQKVEFLVSFYNNEISEKSEIFDDQFSVERPDGSNFTLKIRSTKLEDSAMYFCASSVRTGLYNEQFFGPGTRLTVL.

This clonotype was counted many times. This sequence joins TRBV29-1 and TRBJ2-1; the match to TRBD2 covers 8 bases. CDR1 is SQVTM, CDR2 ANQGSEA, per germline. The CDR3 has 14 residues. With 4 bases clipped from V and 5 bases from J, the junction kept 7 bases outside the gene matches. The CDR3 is CSVAKRGRHNEQFF. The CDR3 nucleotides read TGCAGCGTTGCTAAGCGGGGGAGGCACAATGAGCAGTTCTTC.

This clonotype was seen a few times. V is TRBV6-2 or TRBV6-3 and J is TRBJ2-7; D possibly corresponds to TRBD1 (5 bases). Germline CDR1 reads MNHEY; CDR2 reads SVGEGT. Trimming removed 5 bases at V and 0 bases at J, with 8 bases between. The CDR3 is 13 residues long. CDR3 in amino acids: CASSQDSSYEQYF. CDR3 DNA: TGTGCCAGCAGTCAAGACAGCTCCTACGAGCAGTACTTC.

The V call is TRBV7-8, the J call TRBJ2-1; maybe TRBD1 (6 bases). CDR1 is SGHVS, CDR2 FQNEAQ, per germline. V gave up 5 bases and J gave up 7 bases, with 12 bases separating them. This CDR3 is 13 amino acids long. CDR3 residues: CASSGLDRNEQFF. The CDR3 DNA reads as TGTGCCAGCAGCGGATTGGACAGAAATGAGCAGTTCTTC.

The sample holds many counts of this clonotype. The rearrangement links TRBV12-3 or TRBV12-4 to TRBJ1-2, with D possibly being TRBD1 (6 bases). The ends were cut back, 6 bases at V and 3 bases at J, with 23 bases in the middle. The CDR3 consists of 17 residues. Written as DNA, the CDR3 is TGTGCCAGCAGCCCGAACCACACAGGGCCCAAATACTATGGCTACACCTTC. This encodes CASSPNHTGPKYYGYTF.

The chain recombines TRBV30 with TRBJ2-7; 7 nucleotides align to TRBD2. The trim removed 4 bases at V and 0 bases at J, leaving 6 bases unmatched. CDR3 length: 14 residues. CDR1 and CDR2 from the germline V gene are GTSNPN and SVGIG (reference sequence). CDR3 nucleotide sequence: TGTGCCTGGACCGCAGCGGGGTTCTCCTACGAGCAGTACTTC. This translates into CAWTAAGFSYEQYF.

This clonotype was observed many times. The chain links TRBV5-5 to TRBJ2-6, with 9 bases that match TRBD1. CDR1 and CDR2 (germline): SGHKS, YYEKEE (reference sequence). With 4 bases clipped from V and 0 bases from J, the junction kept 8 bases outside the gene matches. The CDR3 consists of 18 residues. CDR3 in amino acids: CASSARGQGFSGANVLTF. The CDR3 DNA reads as TGTGCCAGCAGCGCGAGGGGACAGGGTTTCTCTGGGGCCAACGTCCTGACTTTC.

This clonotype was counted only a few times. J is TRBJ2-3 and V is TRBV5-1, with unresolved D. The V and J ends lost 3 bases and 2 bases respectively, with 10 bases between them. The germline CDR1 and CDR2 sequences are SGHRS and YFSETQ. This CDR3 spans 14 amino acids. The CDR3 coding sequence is TGCGCCAGCAGCTACGCTCAGGACACAGATACGCAGTATTTT. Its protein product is CASSYAQDTDTQYF.

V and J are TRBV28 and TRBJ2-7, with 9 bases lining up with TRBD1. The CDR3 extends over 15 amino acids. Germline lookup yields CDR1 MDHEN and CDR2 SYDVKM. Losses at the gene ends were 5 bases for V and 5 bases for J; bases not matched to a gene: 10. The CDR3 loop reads CASSQSGTGRDEQYF. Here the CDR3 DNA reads TGTGCCAGCAGTCAATCCGGGACAGGGAGGGACGAGCAGTACTTC.

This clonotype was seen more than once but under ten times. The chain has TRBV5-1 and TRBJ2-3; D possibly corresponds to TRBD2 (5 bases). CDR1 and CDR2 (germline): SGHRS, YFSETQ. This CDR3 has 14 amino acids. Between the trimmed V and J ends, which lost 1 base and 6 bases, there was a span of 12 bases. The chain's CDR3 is CASSLNRDVDTQYF. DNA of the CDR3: TGCGCCAGCAGCTTGAACCGGGATGTGGATACGCAGTATTTT.

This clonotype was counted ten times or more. As DNA, the CDR3 is TGCAGCCTTACTAGCGGGGGACTCCAAGAGACCCAGTACTTC. Residues: CSLTSGGLQETQYF. The V and J genes are TRBV29-1 and TRBJ2-5; TRBD2 agrees at 11 bases. Germline CDR1 is SQVTM and CDR2 is ANQGSEA. After removal of 8 bases from V and 1 base from J, the junction contained 6 bases not matched to a gene. This CDR3 has 14 residues. The full variable domain, completed using reference TRBV29-1 and TRBJ2-5, is SAVISQKPSRDICQRGTSLTIQCQVDSQVTMMFWYRQQPGQSLTLIATANQGSEATYESGFVIDKFPISRPNLTFSTLTVSNMSPEDSSIYLCSLTSGGLQETQYFGPGTRLLVL.

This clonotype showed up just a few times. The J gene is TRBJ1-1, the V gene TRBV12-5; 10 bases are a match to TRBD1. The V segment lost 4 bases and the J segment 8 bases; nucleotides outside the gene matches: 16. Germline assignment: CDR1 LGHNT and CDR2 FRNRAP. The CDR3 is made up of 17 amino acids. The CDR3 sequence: CASGSPTNRTGGREAFF. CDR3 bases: TGTGCTAGTGGTTCTCCCACTAATCGGACAGGGGGGCGAGAAGCTTTCTTT.

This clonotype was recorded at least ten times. CDR3 nucleotides: TGTGCCAGCAGTTACTCGATCGGCGGGGCACGGAGCACAGATACGCAGTATTTT. It codes for CASSYSIGGARSTDTQYF. This sequence joins TRBV6-2 or TRBV6-3 and TRBJ2-3; the D gene is possibly TRBD2 (6 bases). Trimming stripped 0 bases from V and 0 bases from J, with 16 bases between. The CDR3 has 18 amino acids. Germline V lookup: CDR1 MNHEY, CDR2 SVGEGT.

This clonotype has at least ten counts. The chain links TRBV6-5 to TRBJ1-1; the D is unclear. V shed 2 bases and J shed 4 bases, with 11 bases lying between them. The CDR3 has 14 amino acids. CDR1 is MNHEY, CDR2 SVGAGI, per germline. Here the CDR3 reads CASSYVALATEAFF. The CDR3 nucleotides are TGTGCCAGCAGTTACGTCGCTTTGGCCACTGAAGCTTTCTTT.

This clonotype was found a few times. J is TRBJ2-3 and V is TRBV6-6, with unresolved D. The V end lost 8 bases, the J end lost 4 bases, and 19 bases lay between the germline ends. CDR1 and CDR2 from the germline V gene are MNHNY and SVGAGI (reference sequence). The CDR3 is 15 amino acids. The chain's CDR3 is CASQTGTYPADTQYF. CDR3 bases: TGTGCCAGCCAAACGGGCACATATCCGGCAGATACGCAGTATTTT.

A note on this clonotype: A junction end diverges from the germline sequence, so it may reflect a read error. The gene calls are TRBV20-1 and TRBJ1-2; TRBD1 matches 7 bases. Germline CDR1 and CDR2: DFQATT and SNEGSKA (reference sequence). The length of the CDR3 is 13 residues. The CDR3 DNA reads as TGCAGCGGGAAGGGACAGTGGCTTTATGGCGACACCTTC. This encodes CSGKGQWLYGDTF.

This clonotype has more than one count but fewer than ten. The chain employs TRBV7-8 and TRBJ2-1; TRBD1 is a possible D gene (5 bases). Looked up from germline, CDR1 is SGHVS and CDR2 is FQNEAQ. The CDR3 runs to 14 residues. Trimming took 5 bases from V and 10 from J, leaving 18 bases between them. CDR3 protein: CASSPPGATLEQFF. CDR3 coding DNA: TGTGCCAGCAGCCCCCCTGGGGCCACCCTCGAGCAGTTCTTC. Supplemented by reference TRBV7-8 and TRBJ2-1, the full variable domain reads GAGVSQSPRYKVAKRGQDVALRCDPISGHVSLFWYQQALGQGPEFLTYFQNEAQLDKSGLPSDRFFAERPEGSVSTLKIQRTQQEDSAVYLCASSPPGATLEQFFGPGTRLTVL.

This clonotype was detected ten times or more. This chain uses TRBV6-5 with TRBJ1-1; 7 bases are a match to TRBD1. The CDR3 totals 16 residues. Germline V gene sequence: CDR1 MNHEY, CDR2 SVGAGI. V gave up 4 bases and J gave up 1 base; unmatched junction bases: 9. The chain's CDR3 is CASSSLRTGRNTEAFF. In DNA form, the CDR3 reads TGTGCCAGCAGTTCACTCCGGACAGGCAGGAACACTGAAGCTTTCTTT.

This CDR3 is CASRWGNRGQETQYF. The CDR3 DNA sequence: TGTGCCAGCAGATGGGGGAACAGGGGGCAAGAGACCCAGTACTTC. V usage is TRBV7-8 and J usage is TRBJ2-5, with TRBD1 identical over 8 bases. The V gene's germline CDR1 is SGHVS and CDR2 FQNEAQ. Losses at the gene ends were 6 bases for V and 2 bases for J; bases not matched to a gene: 8. The CDR3 extends over 15 amino acids.